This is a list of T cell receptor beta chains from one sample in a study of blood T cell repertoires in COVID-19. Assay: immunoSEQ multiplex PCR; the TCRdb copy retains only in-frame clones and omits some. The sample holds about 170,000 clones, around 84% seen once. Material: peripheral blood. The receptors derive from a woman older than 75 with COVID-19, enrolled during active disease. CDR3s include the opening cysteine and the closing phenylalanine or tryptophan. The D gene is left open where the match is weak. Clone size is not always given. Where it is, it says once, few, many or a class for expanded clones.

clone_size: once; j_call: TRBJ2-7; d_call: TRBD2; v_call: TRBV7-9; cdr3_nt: TGTGCCAGCAGCGTTGGACTAGCGGGAAACGAGCAGTACTTC; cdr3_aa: CASSVGLAGNEQYF
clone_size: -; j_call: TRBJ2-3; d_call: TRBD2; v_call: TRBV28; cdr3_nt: TGTGCGATAGCGGGCCTGGGAGATACGCAGTATTTT; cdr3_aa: CAIAGLGDTQYF
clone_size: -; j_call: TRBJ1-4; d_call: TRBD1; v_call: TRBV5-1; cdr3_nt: TGCGCCAGCGGCCGGGACAGAGATGAAAAACTGTTTTTT; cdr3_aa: CASGRDRDEKLFF
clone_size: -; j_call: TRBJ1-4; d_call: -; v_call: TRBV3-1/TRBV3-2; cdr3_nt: TGTGCCAGCAGCCAAACACGACAGGCAGGCTGGAGACTGTTTTTT; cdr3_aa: CASSQTRQAGWRLFF
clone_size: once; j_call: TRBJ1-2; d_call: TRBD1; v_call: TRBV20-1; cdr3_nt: TGCAGTGCTAGTGGGGAGGGACAGGGGGCCTATGGCTACACCTTC; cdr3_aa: CSASGEGQGAYGYTF
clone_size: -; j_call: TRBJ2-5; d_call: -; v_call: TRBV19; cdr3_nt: TGTGCCAGTAGTATAGACTTCACAGGGTTGGAGACCCAGTACTTC; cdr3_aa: CASSIDFTGLETQYF
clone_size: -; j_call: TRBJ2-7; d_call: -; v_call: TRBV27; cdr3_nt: TGTGCCAGCAGTTCCCCGGGTTCGAGCTCCTACGAGCAGTACTTC; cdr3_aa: CASSSPGSSSYEQYF
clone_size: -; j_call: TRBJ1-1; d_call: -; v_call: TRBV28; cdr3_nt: TGTGCCAGCAGTCCAGGGGCCTTGAACACTGAAGCTTTCTTT; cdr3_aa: CASSPGALNTEAFF
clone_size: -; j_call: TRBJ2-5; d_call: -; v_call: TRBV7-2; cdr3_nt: TGTGCCAGCAGCCCGGGGGTCAAAGAGACCCAGTACTTC; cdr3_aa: CASSPGVKETQYF
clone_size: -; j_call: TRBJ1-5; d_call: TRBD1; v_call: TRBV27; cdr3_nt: TGTGCCAGCAGAGACGGGACAGCTAGCAATCAGCCCCAGCATTTT; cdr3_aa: CASRDGTASNQPQHF
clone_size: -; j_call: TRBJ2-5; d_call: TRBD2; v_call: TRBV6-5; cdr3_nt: TGTGCCAGCAGAATAGCGGGAGTTGGAAAGACCCAGTACTTC; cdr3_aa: CASRIAGVGKTQYF
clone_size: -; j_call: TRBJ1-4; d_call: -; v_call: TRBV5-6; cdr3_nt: TGTGCCAGCAGCTCCCGCGGCGCCCAGGAAAAACTGTTTTTT; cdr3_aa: CASSSRGAQEKLFF
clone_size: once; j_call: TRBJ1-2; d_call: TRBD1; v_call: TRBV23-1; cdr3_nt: TGCGCCAGCGCCCACCCTAACAGGGGCAGGGACTATGGCTACACCTTC; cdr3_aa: CASAHPNRGRDYGYTF
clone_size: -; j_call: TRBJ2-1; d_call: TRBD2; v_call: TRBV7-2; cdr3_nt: TGTGCCAGCAGCTTAGCCCAACTAGCGGTCGAGCAGTTCTTC; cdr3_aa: CASSLAQLAVEQFF
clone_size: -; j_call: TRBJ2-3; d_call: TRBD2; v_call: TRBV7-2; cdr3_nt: TGTGCCAGCAGCTTTAGCGGGAGTGTCCCAGATACGCAGTATTTT; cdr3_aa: CASSFSGSVPDTQYF
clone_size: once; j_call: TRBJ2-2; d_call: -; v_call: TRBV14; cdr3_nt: TGTGCCAGCAGCTTCGGAGGGACCGTCCTAGGTGGGGAGCTGTTTTTT; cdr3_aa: CASSFGGTVLGGELFF
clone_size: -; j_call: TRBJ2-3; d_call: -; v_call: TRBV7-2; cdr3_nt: TGTGCCAGCAGCTTACTCGGGAGCAACACAGATACGCAGTATTTT; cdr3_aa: CASSLLGSNTDTQYF
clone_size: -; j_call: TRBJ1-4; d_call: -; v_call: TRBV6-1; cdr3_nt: TGTGCCAGCAGTGAATTCGGGACAACTAATGAAAAACTGTTTTTT; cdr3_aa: CASSEFGTTNEKLFF
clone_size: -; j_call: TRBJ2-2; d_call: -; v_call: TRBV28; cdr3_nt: TGTGCCAGCAGTTCCCCGGGACAAAGGGCCGGGGAGCTGTTTTTT; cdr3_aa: CASSSPGQRAGELFF
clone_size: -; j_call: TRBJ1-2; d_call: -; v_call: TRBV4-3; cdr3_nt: TGCGCCAGCAGCCAAAACGTCAGGGTTCACAACTATGGCTACACCTTC; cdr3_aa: CASSQNVRVHNYGYTF
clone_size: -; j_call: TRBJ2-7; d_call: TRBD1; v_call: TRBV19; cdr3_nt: TGTGCCAGTAGTCTGAAGACAGGGGCCCCCTACGAGCAGTACTTC; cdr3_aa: CASSLKTGAPYEQYF
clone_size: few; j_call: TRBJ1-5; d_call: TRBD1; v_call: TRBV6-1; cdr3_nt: TGTGCCAGCAGTGAAGGGGGGACAGTTAGCAATCAGCCCCAGCATTTT; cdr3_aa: CASSEGGTVSNQPQHF
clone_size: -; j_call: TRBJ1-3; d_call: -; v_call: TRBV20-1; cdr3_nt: TGCAGTGCTAGTCAGGGGTCCTCTGGAAACACCATATATTTT; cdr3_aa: CSASQGSSGNTIYF
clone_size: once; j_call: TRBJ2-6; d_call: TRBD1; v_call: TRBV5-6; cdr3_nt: TGTGCCAGCAGCTTGGAGACAGGGTCAACGGGGGCCAACGTCCTGACTTTC; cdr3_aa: CASSLETGSTGANVLTF
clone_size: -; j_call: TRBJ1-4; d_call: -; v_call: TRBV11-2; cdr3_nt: TGTGCCAGCAGCTCACTCAAGGGGGTTGGAGGAAAACTGTTTTTT; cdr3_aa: CASSSLKGVGGKLFF
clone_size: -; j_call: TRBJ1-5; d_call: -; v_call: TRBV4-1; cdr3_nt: TGCGCCAGCAGCCAAGGGACACTACTGAGCAATCAGCCCCAGCATTTT; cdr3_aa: CASSQGTLLSNQPQHF
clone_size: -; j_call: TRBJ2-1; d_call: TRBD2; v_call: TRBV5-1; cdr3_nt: TGCGCCAGCAGCTTTAGCGGGAGCTCCTACAATGAGCAGTTCTTC; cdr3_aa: CASSFSGSSYNEQFF
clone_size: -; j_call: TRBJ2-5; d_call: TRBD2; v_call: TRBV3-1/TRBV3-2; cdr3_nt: TGTGCCAGCAGTCTACGGTCGGGACTAGCGGATCAAGAGACCCAGTACTTC; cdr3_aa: CASSLRSGLADQETQYF
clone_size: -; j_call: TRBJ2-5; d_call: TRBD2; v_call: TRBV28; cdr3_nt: TGTGCCACGAGCGGACTAGGGAAGACCCAGTACTTC; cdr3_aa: CATSGLGKTQYF